Sequencing of this T cell receptor beta chain was carried out in a study of hypomethylating agent response in myelodysplastic syndrome. The V gene's germline CDR1 is MNHEY and CDR2 SVGAGI. The CDR3 has 13 amino acids. V lost 3 bases, J lost 5 bases, and 10 bases lay in between. Libraries were prepared by immunoSEQ multiplex PCR; TCRdb keeps only in-frame clonotypes and omits some of them. Here the sample spans approximately 4,000 clones, roughly four fifths being singletons. This TCR derives from a human donor with myelodysplastic syndrome. The input for sequencing was bone marrow, taken before or after starting hypomethylating agent treatment for myelodysplastic syndrome (not recorded which). This chain connects TRBV6-5 to TRBJ2-5; D might be TRBD1 or TRBD2, each matching 6 bases. CDR3 protein: CASSYLGGETQYF. The CDR3, as DNA: TGTGCCAGCAGTTATCTAGGGGGGGAGACCCAGTACTTC.